One and the same sample provided the 10 T cell receptor beta chains below, sequenced in a study of shared clonotypes between healthy human individuals. In the naive CD8 group, cells lacked CD45RO and were positively selected for CCR7, so terminally differentiated effector memory CD45RA+ cells were left out. Sequencing used immunoSEQ multiplex PCR; TCRdb keeps in-frame clones, though not all of them. The sample contains about 680,000 clones, 92% of which appear only once. Sequencing used naive CD8+ T cells sorted from blood. The source of these receptors is a man aged 30 to 45 in good health.

The chain is built from TRBV7-8 and TRBJ1-5; D remains ambiguous. CDR1 and CDR2 (germline): SGHVS, FQNEAQ. This CDR3 has 15 amino acids. Trimming removed 5 bases from V and 5 bases from J, with 16 bases in between. The DNA of the CDR3 is TGTGCCAGCAGCCCTCGGCGGGGATCCGATCAGCCCCAGCATTTT. This gives the protein CASSPRRGSDQPQHF.

The rearrangement uses TRBV6-1 and TRBJ2-3; either TRBD1 or TRBD2 may fit D (6 bases each). Germline V gene sequence: CDR1 MNHNS, CDR2 SASEGT. The CDR3 length is 12 residues. The V gene lost 7 bases and the J gene lost 4 bases, with 9 bases spanning the gap. The CDR3 sequence: CASNRGADTQYF. The CDR3 DNA follows: TGTGCCAGCAATAGGGGGGCAGATACGCAGTATTTT.

This clone appeared a single time. V is TRBV9 and J is TRBJ2-7, with 9 bases aligning to TRBD2. The CDR3 extends over 14 amino acids. The germline gives CDR1 SGDLS, CDR2 YYNGEE. J lost 6 bases, V lost 3 bases, and 7 bases had no gene match. CDR3 bases: TGTGCCAGCAGCGATACTAGCGGGTTTAGCGAGCAGTACTTC. This codes for CASSDTSGFSEQYF.

The chain is built from TRBV4-3 and TRBJ1-1, with 8 bases identical to TRBD1. Germline assignment: CDR1 LGHNA and CDR2 YSLEER. J was trimmed by 8 bases and V by 1 base; bases with no gene match: 9. CDR3 length equals 15 residues. The CDR3 DNA reads TGCGCCAGCAGCCAAGGGACAGGGTGGTCTGGGGAAGCTTTCTTT. It translates to CASSQGTGWSGEAFF.

As to this clone: Other DNA sequences in the same sample also yield this CDR3. The chain employs TRBV5-1 and TRBJ2-1, with 15 nucleotides matching TRBD2. The CDR3 sequence is 16 residues long. The V and J ends lost 0 bases and 8 bases, in that order; junction bases with no gene match: 3. Germline CDR1 is SGHRS and CDR2 is YFSETQ. DNA for the CDR3: TGCGCCAGCAGCTTGGAGGGACTAGCGGGAGGCTATGAGCAGTTCTTC. It specifies CASSLEGLAGGYEQFF.

This chain links TRBV5-8 with TRBJ2-1; 15 positions agree with TRBD2. There are 15 residues in the CDR3. Germline CDR1 reads SGHTS; CDR2 reads YDEGEE. With 4 bases clipped from V and 7 bases from J, the junction kept 3 bases outside the gene matches. This chain's CDR3 is CASSQGLAGGNEQFF. In nucleotides, the CDR3 is TGTGCCAGCAGCCAGGGACTAGCGGGAGGTAATGAGCAGTTCTTC.

This chain joins TRBV14 and TRBJ2-1, with 7 nucleotides matching TRBD1. Germline lookup yields CDR1 SGHDN and CDR2 FVKESK. V lost 4 bases and J lost 10; bases outside the gene matches: 10. This CDR3 contains 14 residues. CDR3 sequence reads: CASSPGQSASEQFF. The CDR3 nucleotides are TGTGCCAGCAGCCCGGGACAGAGCGCTTCCGAGCAGTTCTTC.

As concerns this clone: Germline is not matched at one junction end, which may reflect a read error. The chain employs TRBV7-7 and TRBJ2-2, with 9 nucleotides matching TRBD2. CDR1 is SSHAT and CDR2 is FNYEAQ in the germline V gene (reference sequence). The CDR3 loop spans 16 amino acids. The CDR3 protein is CASSPSYSGSSGELFF. CDR3 DNA sequence: TGTGCTAGCAGCCCGAGCTATAGCGGGAGTTCCGGGGAGCTGTTTTTT.

Remarks on this clone: The identical CDR3 is also encoded by other nucleotide sequences in the sample. The gene calls are TRBV7-9 and TRBJ2-7; possible D gene TRBD1, 6 bases. The V gene's germline CDR1 is SEHNR and CDR2 FQNEAQ (reference sequence). The CDR3 totals 13 residues. V dropped 6 bases and J dropped 2 bases, with 11 bases sitting between them. The CDR3 DNA reads TGTGCCAGCAGTTCGGGACAAACCTACGAGCAGTACTTC. This encodes CASSSGQTYEQYF. The full variable domain, rest sourced from reference TRBV7-9 and TRBJ2-7, is DTGVSQNPRHKITKRGQNVTFRCDPISEHNRLYWYRQTLGQGPEFLTYFQNEAQLEKSRLLSDRFSAERPKGSFSTLEIQRTEQGDSAMYLCASSSGQTYEQYFGPGTRLTVT.

This chain connects TRBV7-2 to TRBJ2-7; D unresolved. The V gene's germline CDR1 is SGHTA and CDR2 FQGNSA. Deletions cut 1 base from V and 3 bases from J, with 10 bases between. The CDR3 spans 14 residues. The CDR3 sequence is CASSLGSDGYEQYF. The CDR3 DNA follows: TGTGCCAGCAGCTTAGGGTCGGACGGCTACGAGCAGTACTTC.